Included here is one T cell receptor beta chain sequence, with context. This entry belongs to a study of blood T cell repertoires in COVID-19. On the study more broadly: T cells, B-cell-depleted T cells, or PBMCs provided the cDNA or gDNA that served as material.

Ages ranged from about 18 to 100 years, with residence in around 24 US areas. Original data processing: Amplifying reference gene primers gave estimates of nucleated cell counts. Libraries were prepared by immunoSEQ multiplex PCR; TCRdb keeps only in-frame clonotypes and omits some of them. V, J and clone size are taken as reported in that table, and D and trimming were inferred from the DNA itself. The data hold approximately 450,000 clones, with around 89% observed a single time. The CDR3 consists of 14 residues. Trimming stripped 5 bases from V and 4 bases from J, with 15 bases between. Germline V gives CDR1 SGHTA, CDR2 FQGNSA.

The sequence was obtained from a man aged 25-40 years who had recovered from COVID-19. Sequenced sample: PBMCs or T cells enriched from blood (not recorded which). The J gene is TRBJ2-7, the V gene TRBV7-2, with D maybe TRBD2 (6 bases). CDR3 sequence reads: CASSPGGSRYEQYF. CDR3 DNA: TGTGCCAGCAGCCCCGGAGGGAGTAGGTACGAGCAGTACTTC.